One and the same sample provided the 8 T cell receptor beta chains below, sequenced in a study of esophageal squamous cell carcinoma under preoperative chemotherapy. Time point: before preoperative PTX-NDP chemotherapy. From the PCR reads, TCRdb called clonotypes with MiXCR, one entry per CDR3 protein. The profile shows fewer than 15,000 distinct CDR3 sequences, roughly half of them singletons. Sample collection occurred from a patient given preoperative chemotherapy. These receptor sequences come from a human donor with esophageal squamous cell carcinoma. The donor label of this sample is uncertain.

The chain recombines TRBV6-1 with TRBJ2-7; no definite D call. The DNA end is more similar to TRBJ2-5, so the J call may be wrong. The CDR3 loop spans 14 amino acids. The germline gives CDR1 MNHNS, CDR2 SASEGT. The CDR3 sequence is CASRTDTIKETQYF. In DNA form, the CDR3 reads TGTGCCAGCAGGACGGATACCATTAAAGAGACCCAGTACTTC.

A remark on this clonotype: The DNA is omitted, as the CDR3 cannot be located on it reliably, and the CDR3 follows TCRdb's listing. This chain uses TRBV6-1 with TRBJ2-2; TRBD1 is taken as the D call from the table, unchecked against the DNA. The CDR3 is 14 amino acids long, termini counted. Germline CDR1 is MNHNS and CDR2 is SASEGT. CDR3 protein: CASSEGWGTGTLYF.

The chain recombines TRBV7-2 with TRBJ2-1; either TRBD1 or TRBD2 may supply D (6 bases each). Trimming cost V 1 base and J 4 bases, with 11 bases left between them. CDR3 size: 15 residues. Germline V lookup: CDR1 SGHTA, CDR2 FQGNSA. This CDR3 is CASSLDGGLYNEQFF. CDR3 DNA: TGTGCCAGCAGCTTAGACGGGGGCCTGTACAATGAGCAGTTCTTC. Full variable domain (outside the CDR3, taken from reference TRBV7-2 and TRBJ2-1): GAGVSQSPSNKVTEKGKDVELRCDPISGHTALYWYRQSLGQGLEFLIYFQGNSAPDKSGLPSDRFSAERTGGSVSTLTIQRTQQEDSAVYLCASSLDGGLYNEQFFGPGTRLTVL.

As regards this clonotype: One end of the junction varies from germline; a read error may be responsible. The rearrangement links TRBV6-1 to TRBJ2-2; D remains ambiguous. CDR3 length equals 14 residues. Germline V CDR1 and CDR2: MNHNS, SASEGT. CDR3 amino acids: CASSEAVGTEEQFF. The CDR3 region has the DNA TGTGCGAGCAGTGAAGCAGTGGGCACAGAGGAGCAGTTTTTT.

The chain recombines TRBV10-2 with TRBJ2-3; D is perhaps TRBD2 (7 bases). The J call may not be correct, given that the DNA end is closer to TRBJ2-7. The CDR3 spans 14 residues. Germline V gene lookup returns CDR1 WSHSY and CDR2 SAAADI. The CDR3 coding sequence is TGCGCGGGGAGTGGGGGAGGGGGACCAGATACGCAGTACTTC. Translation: CAGSGGGGPDTQYF.

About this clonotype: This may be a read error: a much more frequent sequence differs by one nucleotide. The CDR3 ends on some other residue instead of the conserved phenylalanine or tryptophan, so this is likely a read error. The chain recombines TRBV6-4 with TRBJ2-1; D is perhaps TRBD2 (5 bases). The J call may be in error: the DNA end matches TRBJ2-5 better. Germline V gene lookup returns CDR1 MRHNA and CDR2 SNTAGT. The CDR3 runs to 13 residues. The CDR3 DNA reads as TGTGCCAGCAGTGAGCGGGACCAAGAGACCCAGTACTTA. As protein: CASSERDQETQYL.

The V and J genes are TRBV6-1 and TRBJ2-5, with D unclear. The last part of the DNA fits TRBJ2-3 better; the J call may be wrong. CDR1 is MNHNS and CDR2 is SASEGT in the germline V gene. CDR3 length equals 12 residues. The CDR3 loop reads CASSPKKDTQYF. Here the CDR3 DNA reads TGTGCCAGCAGCCCAAAAAAAGATACGCAGTATTTT.

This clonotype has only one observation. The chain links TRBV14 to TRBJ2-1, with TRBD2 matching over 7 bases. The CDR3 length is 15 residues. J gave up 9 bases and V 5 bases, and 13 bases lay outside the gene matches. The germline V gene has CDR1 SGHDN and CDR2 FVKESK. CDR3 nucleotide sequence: TGTGCCAGCAGCTATGGTAGTGGGGCTAGCGGTGAGCAGTTCTTC. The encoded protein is CASSYGSGASGEQFF.